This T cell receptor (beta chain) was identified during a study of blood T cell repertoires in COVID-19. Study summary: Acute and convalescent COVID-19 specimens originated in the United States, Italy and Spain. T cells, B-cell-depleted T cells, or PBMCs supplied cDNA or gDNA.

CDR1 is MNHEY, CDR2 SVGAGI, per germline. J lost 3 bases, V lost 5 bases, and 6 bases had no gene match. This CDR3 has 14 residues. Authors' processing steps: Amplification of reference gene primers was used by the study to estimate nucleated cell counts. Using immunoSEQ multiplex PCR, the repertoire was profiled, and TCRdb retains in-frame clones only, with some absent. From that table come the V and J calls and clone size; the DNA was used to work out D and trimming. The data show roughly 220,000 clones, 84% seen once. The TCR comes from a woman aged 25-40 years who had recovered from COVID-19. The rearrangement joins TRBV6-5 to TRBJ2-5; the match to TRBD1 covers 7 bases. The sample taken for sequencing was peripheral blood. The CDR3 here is CASSKTDRKETQYF. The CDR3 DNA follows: TGTGCCAGCAGTAAAACGGACAGGAAAGAGACCCAGTACTTC.